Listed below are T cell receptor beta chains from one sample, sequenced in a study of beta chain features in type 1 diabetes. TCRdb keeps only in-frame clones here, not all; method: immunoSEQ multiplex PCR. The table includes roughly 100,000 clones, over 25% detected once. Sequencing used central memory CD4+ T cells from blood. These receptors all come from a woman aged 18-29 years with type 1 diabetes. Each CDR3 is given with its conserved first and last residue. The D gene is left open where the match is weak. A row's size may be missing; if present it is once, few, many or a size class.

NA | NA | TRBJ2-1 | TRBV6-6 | TGTGCCAGCAAGGGGGGGGACAATGAGCAGTTCTTC | CASKGGDNEQFF
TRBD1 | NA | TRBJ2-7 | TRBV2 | TGTGCCAGCACCCGGGACAGATACTCCTACGAGCAGTACTTC | CASTRDRYSYEQYF
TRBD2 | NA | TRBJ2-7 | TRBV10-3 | TGTGCCATCAGTTCAAGCGGGAGCTACGAGCAGTACTTC | CAISSSGSYEQYF
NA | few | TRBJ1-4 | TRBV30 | TGTGCCTGGAGACAAAATGAAAAACTGTTTTTT | CAWRQNEKLFF
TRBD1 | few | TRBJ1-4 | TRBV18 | TGTGCCAGCTCACCACGGACAGGGGGGGATGAAAAACTGTTTTTT | CASSPRTGGDEKLFF
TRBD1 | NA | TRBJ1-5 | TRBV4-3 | TGCGCCAGCAGCGGGACAGCAAGGGGTCAGCCCCAGCATTTT | CASSGTARGQPQHF
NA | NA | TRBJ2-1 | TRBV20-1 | TGCAGCGCGGTAAGGCCCGATGAGCAGTTCTTC | CSAVRPDEQFF
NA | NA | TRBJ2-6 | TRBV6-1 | TGTGCCAGTCAGGGCTTTGGGGCCAACGTCCTGACTTTC | CASQGFGANVLTF
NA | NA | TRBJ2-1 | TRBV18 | TGTGCCAGCTCCCCCGGTATTGTCTATGAGCAGTTCTTC | CASSPGIVYEQFF
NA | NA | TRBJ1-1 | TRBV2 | TGTGCCAGCAAGGTGACGGAGTTAAAAGCTTTCTTT | CASKVTELKAFF
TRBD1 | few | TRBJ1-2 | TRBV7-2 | TGTGCCAGCAGCTTCAGACAGGGGGCGAGCTATGGCTACACCTTC | CASSFRQGASYGYTF
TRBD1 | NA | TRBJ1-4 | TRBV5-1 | TGCGCCAGCAGCCGCGATGGACAGGCGGCTAATGAAAAACTGTTTTTT | CASSRDGQAANEKLFF
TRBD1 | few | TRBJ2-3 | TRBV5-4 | TGTGCCAGCAGCCCCGGGACAGGAAACACAGATACGCAGTATTTT | CASSPGTGNTDTQYF
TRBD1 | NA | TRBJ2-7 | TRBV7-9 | TGTGCCAGCAGCCACGACGGACAGGGTACCTACGAGCAGTACTTC | CASSHDGQGTYEQYF
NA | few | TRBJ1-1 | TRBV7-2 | TGTGCCAGCAGCTCAGACAGGAACACTGAAGCTTTCTTT | CASSSDRNTEAFF
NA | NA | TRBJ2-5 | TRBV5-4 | TGTGCCAGCAGCTTTGCGGGGACAGCCGTCCAAGAGACCCAGTACTTC | CASSFAGTAVQETQYF
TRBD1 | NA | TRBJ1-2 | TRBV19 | TGTGCCAGTATGGGAGACAGGGCCTATGGCTACACCTTC | CASMGDRAYGYTF
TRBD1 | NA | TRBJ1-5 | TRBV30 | TGTGCCTGGGGACAGGGAGGCAATCAGCCCCAGCATTTT | CAWGQGGNQPQHF
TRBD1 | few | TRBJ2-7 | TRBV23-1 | TGCGCCAGCAGTCGGAGACAGGGGCGACCCAACGAGCAGTACTTC | CASSRRQGRPNEQYF
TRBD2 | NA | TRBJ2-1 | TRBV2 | TGTGCCAGCAGTGAGTCGGGCGGGAGGGCGTCCAATGAGCAGTTCTTC | CASSESGGRASNEQFF
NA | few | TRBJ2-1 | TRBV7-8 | TGTGCCAGCAGCTTAATTGGGGGGGCCTCCTACAATGAGCAGTTCTTC | CASSLIGGASYNEQFF
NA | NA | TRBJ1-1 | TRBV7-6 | TGTGCCAGCAGCTTAGGGCAGGGGCCCTCCACTGAAGCTTTCTTT | CASSLGQGPSTEAFF
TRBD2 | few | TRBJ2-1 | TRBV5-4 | TGTGCCAGCAGCTTGGGCGGGAGGGGGTCCTACAATGAGCAGTTCTTC | CASSLGGRGSYNEQFF
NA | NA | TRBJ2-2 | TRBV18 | TGTGCCAGCTCACCTCAGGGGAAAACGGCCGGGGAGCTGTTTTTT | CASSPQGKTAGELFF
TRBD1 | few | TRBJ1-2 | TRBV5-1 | TGCGCCAGCAGCGAGCAGGGGGCGTATGGCTACACCTTC | CASSEQGAYGYTF
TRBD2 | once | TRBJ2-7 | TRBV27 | TGTGCCAGCAGTCTCACTAGCGGGAACTCCTACGAGCAGTACTTC | CASSLTSGNSYEQYF
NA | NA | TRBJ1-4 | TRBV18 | TGTGCCAGCTCACCGTTCCCTCTCCCGGGGAGGAAGGAAAAACTGTTTTTT | CASSPFPLPGRKEKLFF
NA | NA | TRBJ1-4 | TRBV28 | TGTGCCAGCCTCCAGAACGAAAAACTGTTTTTT | CASLQNEKLFF
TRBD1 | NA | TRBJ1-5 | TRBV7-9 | TGTGCCAGCAGCTTAGCAGGGGGCGGACAGCCCCAGCATTTT | CASSLAGGGQPQHF
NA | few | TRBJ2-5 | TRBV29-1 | TGCAGCGTGGGTGGGGGCGCGCGAGAGACCCAGTACTTC | CSVGGGARETQYF
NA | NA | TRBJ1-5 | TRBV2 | TGTGCCAGCATTGGGGGCTTCGGGCAGCCCCAGCATTTT | CASIGGFGQPQHF
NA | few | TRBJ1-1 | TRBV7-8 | TGTGCCGGCAGCCATAGCGCTGAAGCTTTCTTT | CAGSHSAEAFF
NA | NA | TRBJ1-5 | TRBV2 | TGTGCCAGCAGTGAGACTGGCCCCCAGCATTTT | CASSETGPQHF
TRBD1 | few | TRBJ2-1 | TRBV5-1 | TGCGCCAGCAGCCCGGGACAGAACTACAATGAGCAGTTCTTC | CASSPGQNYNEQFF
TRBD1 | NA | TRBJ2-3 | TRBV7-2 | TGTGCCAGCAGCTTCTCCTCTCAGGGGGCAGATACGCAGTATTTT | CASSFSSQGADTQYF
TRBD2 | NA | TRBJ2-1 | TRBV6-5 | TGTGCCAGCAGTTCCCGGACTAGTTTGTTGGATGAGCAGTTCTTC | CASSSRTSLLDEQFF
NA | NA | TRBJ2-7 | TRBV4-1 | TGCGCCAGCAGCCAAGATCCGGGGCGGGGCGCCCAATCCTACGAGCAGTACTTC | CASSQDPGRGAQSYEQYF
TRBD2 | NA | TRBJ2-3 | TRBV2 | TGTGCCAGCAGTGAGGGACTACCGTTGGAGTATTTT | CASSEGLPLEYF
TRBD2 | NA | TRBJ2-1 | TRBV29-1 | TGCAGCGTTGAAGGGACGCGGGAGGGCCCCAATGAGCAGTTCTTC | CSVEGTREGPNEQFF
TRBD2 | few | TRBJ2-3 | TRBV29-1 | TGCAGCGGGGGACTAGCGGGCACAGATACGCAGTATTTT | CSGGLAGTDTQYF
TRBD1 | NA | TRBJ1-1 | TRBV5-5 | TGTGCCAGCACCAACGGGGACAGGGTCACTGAAGCTTTCTTT | CASTNGDRVTEAFF
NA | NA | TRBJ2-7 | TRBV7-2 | TGTGCCAGCAGCCTAAGCCCGGGATCTCAGGCCTACGAGCAGTACTTC | CASSLSPGSQAYEQYF
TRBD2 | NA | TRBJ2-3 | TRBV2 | TGTGCCAGTCGCCGGGAGGAGGCAGATACGCAGTATTTT | CASRREEADTQYF
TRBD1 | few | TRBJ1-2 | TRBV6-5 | TGTGCCAGCAGTTACGGGACAGGGCAAGACTATGGCTACACCTTC | CASSYGTGQDYGYTF
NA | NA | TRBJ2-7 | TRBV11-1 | TGTGCCAGCAGCCCGACGGAGAACTCCTACGAGCAGTACTTC | CASSPTENSYEQYF
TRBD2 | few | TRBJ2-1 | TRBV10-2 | TGCGCCAGCAGCGGACTAGCGAACAATGAGCAGTTCTTC | CASSGLANNEQFF
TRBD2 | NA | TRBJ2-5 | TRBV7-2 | TGTGCCAGCAGCTCCCCTAGCGGGAGAGGTGGAAAGACCCAGTACTTC | CASSSPSGRGGKTQYF
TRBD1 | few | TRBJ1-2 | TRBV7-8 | TGTGCCAGCAGCTTCCTAGGACAGGGGGCTGATGGCTACACCTTC | CASSFLGQGADGYTF
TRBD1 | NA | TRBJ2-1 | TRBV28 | TGTGCCAGCAGTTCTAGGGGTGGGACAGGGGTCTACAATGAGCAGTTCTTC | CASSSRGGTGVYNEQFF
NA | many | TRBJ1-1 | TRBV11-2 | TGTGCCAGCAGCTTTGACATGAAGGCGAACACTGAAGCTTTCTTT | CASSFDMKANTEAFF
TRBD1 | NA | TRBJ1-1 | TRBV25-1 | TGTGCCAGCAGGGGACAGGTGGGCACTGAAGCTTTCTTT | CASRGQVGTEAFF
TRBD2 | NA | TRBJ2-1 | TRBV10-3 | TGTGCCATCAGTGGGGTTAGCGGGATCAACAATGAGCAGTTCTTC | CAISGVSGINNEQFF
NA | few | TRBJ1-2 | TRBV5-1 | TGCGCCAGCAGCCCGGAGAGGGACTATGGCTACACCTTC | CASSPERDYGYTF